The 5 T cell receptor beta chains in this list originate from one sample, sequenced in a study of T cell responses to AZD1222 COVID-19 vaccine. Sequencing was performed with immunoSEQ multiplex PCR; in TCRdb, only in-frame clones are kept and a portion is missing. The repertoire consists of some 130,000 clones, with about 89% occurring once and the leading ten covering roughly 6.3%. Source: peripheral blood, taken on day 0 of AZD1222 vaccination. The source of these receptors is an adult in good health.

This rearrangement joins TRBV19 to TRBJ2-1; 9 positions match TRBD1. The CDR3 extends over 14 amino acids. Germline loops: CDR1 LNHDA, CDR2 SQIVND (reference sequence). V gave up 7 bases and J gave up 12 bases; unmatched junction bases: 13. CDR3 protein: CASTFSRQGEGQFF. In nucleotides, the CDR3 is TGTGCCAGTACCTTCTCCAGACAGGGGGAAGGGCAGTTCTTC.

The rearrangement links TRBV15 to TRBJ1-2; maybe TRBD1 (5 bases). Germline V CDR1 and CDR2: LNHNV, YYDKDF (reference sequence). This CDR3 region has 14 residues. V gave up 6 bases and J gave up 1 base, with 12 bases separating them. CDR3 region: CATSLETVNYGYTF. The CDR3 DNA is TGTGCCACCAGTTTAGAGACAGTTAACTATGGCTACACCTTC.

This clone has only a few counts. The genes are TRBV3-1 (or the pseudogene TRBV3-2) and TRBJ2-7; 8 positions match TRBD1. With 2 bases clipped from V and 3 bases from J, the junction kept 3 bases outside the gene matches. Germline V CDR1 and CDR2: LGHDT, YNNKEL (reference sequence). CDR3 size: 14 residues. DNA of the CDR3: TGTGCCAGCAGCCAATACACAGGGGGCTACGAGCAGTACTTC. This codes for CASSQYTGGYEQYF.

The chain employs TRBV12-3 or TRBV12-4 and TRBJ1-2, with no clear D. V shed 6 bases and J shed 8 bases, with 16 bases lying between them. The length of the CDR3 is 13 residues. Written as DNA, the CDR3 is TGTGCCAGCAGCCCCCTGGACCTGGACGGCTACACCTTC. Amino acid sequence: CASSPLDLDGYTF.

The V call is TRBV27, the J call TRBJ1-1, with a weak D call TRBD1 (5 bases). Between the trimmed V and J ends, which lost 6 bases and 1 base, there was a span of 12 bases. This CDR3 contains 14 residues. Germline-derived CDR1 and CDR2 are MNHEY and SMNVEV (reference sequence). CDR3 sequence reads: CASRSGVWNTEAFF. Written as DNA, the CDR3 is TGTGCCAGCAGGTCGGGGGTTTGGAACACTGAAGCTTTCTTT.